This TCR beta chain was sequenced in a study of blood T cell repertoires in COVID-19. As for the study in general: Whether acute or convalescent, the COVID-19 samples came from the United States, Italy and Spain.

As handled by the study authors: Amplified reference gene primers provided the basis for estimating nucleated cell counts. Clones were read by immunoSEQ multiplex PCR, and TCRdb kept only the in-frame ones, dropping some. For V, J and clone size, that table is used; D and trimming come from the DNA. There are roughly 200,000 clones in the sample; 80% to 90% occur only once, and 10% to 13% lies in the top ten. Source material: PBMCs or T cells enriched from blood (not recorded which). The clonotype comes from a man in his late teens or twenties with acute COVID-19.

As DNA, the CDR3 is TGTGCCAGCAGTTTAGGCCCTCAGAGGGAGGCTAACTATGGCTACACCTTC. Translation: CASSLGPQREANYGYTF. The rearrangement joins TRBV27 to TRBJ1-2; D remains unclear. The germline CDR1 and CDR2 sequences are MNHEY and SMNVEV (reference sequence). Trimming took 2 bases from V and 0 from J, leaving 16 bases between them. The CDR3 length is 17 residues.